The following is a T cell receptor (beta chain) sequence with its context. The antigen is unknown. This sample was included in a study of blood T cells in healthy people across ages. Next came a second PCR, run for about 6 to 11 cycles, which used a sample-barcoded 5' primer along with a J-beta primer mix. Unique molecular identifiers of 12 random nucleotides labeled each cDNA. TCRdb redid the calling of the 5' RACE reads with MiXCR, one entry per CDR3 protein. The table lists fewer than 1.5 million distinct CDR3 sequences, roughly 40% of them singletons. The donors, healthy Caucasians from Russia, were aged roughly 6 to 100. Every participating donor contributed about 10 milliliters of peripheral blood through a draw. The CDR3 runs 13 residues. The V gene end was trimmed by 11 bases and the J gene end by 3 bases; junction bases not matched to a gene: 8. CDR1 and CDR2 from the germline V gene are MNHNS and SASEGT.

Study results and limitations: Age advanced and TCR beta diversity per million T cells fell, roughly linearly.

This sequence was found in a woman aged 18 to 35 in good health. The V gene is TRBV6-1, the J gene TRBJ2-7; TRBD2 matches at 9 bases. What was sequenced was blood. The CDR3 here is CAGRGGSFYEQYF. The CDR3 DNA reads TGTGCCGGGCGGGGGGGAAGCTTCTACGAGCAGTACTTC.